The clone carrying this TCR beta chain was counted between two and nine times. Its antigen remains unknown. Researchers extracted total RNA from unfractionated whole blood. The data were obtained in a study of human T cells and chemical hapten exposure. For the study at large: Largely, small differences in pooled library volume made per-sample TCR yields vary. Whole-study findings and limits: TCRs above 1 in 1000 frequency did not change with DPC sensitization.

This CDR3 is built from 15 residues. The germline V and J ends were trimmed by 0 bases and 0 bases, with 9 bases remaining between them. Germline V gives CDR1 GTSNPN, CDR2 SVGIG (reference sequence). Unique molecular identifiers were attached to individual cDNA molecules during library preparation. TCRdb reanalysed the reads using MiXCR and keeps one entry per CDR3 protein. Of fewer than 150,000 distinct CDR3 sequences listed, 8.5% to 9% are singletons. The TCR comes from a human donor in good health. Some clones in this sample may be carry-over from other donors' samples. The specimen was whole blood. The chain joins TRBV30 to TRBJ1-3, with D unclear. The DNA of the CDR3 is TGTGCCTGGAGTGTTGGAATCCCCTCTGGAAACACCATATATTTT. It codes for CAWSVGIPSGNTIYF.